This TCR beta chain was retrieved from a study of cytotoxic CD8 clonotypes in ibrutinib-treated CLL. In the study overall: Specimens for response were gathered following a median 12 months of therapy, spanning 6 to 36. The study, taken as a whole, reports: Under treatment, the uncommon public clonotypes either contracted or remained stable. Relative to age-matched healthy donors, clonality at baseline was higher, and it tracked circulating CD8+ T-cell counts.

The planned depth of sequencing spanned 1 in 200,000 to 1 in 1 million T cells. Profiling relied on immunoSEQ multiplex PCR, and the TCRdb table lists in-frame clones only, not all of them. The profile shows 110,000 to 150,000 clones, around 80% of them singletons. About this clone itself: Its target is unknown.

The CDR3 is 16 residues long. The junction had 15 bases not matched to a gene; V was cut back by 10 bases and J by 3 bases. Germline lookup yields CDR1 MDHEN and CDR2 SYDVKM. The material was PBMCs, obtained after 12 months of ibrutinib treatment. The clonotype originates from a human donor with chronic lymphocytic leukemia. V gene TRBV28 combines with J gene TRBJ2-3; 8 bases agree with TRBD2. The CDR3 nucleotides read TGTGCCACCATGCCAATCCGGGAGGGCCGTACAGATACGCAGTATTTT. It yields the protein CATMPIREGRTDTQYF. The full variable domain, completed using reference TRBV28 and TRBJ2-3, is DVKVTQSSRYLVKRTGEKVFLECVQDMDHENMFWYRQDPGLGLRLIYFSYDVKMKEKGDIPEGYSVSREKKERFSLILESASTNQTSMYLCATMPIREGRTDTQYFGPGTRLTVL.